This TCR beta chain was captured by sequencing in a study of CD4 T cells in lung cancer (dated by TCRdb to between 2018 and 2021). The study in broad terms: The study screened blood T cells of NSCLC patients for responses to candidate mutation-encoded neoepitopes and isolated neoantigen-specific CD4+ T-cell clones and TCRs. Tumor and non-adjacent lung tissue came from a handful of patients undergoing curative-intent resections for stage I-III non-small cell lung cancer. Before blood donation, patients had received treatments including platinum chemotherapy, and some received nivolumab or pembrolizumab. The frequency of neoantigen-specific clonotypes in tumor resections, non-adjacent lung and cultured T-cell products was followed using TCRB deep sequencing. The patients who underwent resection had lung adenocarcinoma or squamous cell carcinoma, were aged 60 to 69 when blood was donated, and were mostly former smokers.

This clone appeared a few times. There is no known antigen for this receptor. Base qualities are not at hand, and no much larger clone is one base apart. General findings and caveats noted by the study authors: Some blood-derived responses might reflect in vitro priming of naive T cells or cross-reactivity rather than memory responses to the cancer.

The receptor library was made with the immunoSEQ multiplex PCR assay. DNA was isolated using Qiagen DNeasy or QIAamp micro DNA kits, and TCRB was sequenced using the Adaptive Biotechnology human TCRB sequencing kit. TCRB libraries were sequenced on an Illumina MiSeq. As for the original processing: The kit provider's software was used to analyze TCRB sequence data, and Fisher's exact test was used to test clonotype templates for tumor enrichment. Imported from immuneACCESS, the table was reduced by TCRdb to in-frame sequences with V and J called. These copies leave out some clones; in studies compared against another copy, an unresolved V gene accounts for under half, and the cause of the remainder is not known. V, J and clone size are those of that table, while D and trimming were read from the DNA. This sample is represented by around 11,000 clones; more than 60% of them were singletons. The ten most abundant clones make up 15% of the sample.

From cysteine to phenylalanine, the CDR3 is 13 amino acids long. The DNA shown is the 39-base CDR3, in frame from base 1. The CDR1 and CDR2 encoded by the germline V gene are KGHSH and LQKENI. Cut back by 5 bases and 3 bases, the V and J ends lie 10 bases apart. Non-adjacent lung tissue was collected from the same resection as far from the malignant lesion as possible, at a distance of at least 3 cm. The chain couples TRBV18 to TRBJ1-2; matching of 6 bases hints at TRBD1 as the D gene. The sequence came from a man aged 55 to 69 with non-small cell lung cancer. The sample comprised normal lung tissue taken away from the tumor. The CDR3 here reads CASSDEGDYGYTF. The sequence in DNA is TGTGCCAGCTCAGACGAGGGGGACTATGGCTACACCTTC.